Below are 29 T cell receptor beta chains sequenced from a single sample in a study of T cell responses to AZD1222 COVID-19 vaccine. The data were produced by immunoSEQ multiplex PCR, yet TCRdb's version contains in-frame clones alone and is incomplete. Of approximately 150,000 clones in the sample, around 84% were seen once. This material consisted of peripheral blood, taken 28 days after the second AZD1222 dose. Receptors were obtained from an adult who received the AZD1222 COVID-19 vaccine.

This chain uses TRBV10-1 with TRBJ1-2; D unclear. CDR1 WNHNN and CDR2 SYGVQD come from the germline V gene (reference sequence). V lost 7 bases to trimming and J lost 6 bases, with 15 bases between them. This CDR3 contains 13 residues. The DNA of the CDR3 is TGCGCCAGCATCTGCTGGGTTTCAAATGGCTACACCTTC. Amino acid sequence: CASICWVSNGYTF.

There are a few counts of this clone. V and J are TRBV6-1 and TRBJ1-5, with 8 positions matching TRBD1. CDR3 length equals 19 residues. Per the germline V gene, CDR1 is MNHNS and CDR2 is SASEGT. V trimming: 7 bases; J trimming: 0 bases; junction bases outside the gene matches: 17. This CDR3 is CASTDKRTGWTNSNQPQHF. As DNA, the CDR3 is TGTGCCAGCACTGACAAACGGACAGGGTGGACTAATAGCAATCAGCCCCAGCATTTT.

Notes on this clone: The sample has other DNA sequences that encode this CDR3 too. The gene calls are TRBV9 and TRBJ1-1; no reliable D call. This CDR3 comprises 14 residues. Germline CDR1 is SGDLS and CDR2 is YYNGEE. The V and J ends lost 0 bases and 0 bases respectively, with 6 bases between them. The CDR3 loop is CASSVAGVNTEAFF. The CDR3 region has the DNA TGTGCCAGCAGCGTAGCTGGGGTGAACACTGAAGCTTTCTTT.

The genes are TRBV28 and TRBJ2-7; possible D gene TRBD1, 6 bases. Germline lookup yields CDR1 MDHEN and CDR2 SYDVKM. This CDR3 has 12 residues. The V end lost 2 bases, the J end lost 9 bases, and 11 bases lay between the germline ends. Written as DNA, the CDR3 is TGTGCCAGCAGTTTAGGTCCGGACAGGCAGTACTTC. It codes for CASSLGPDRQYF. Looking up the rest from reference TRBV28 and TRBJ2-7 gives the full variable domain: DVKVTQSSRYLVKRTGEKVFLECVQDMDHENMFWYRQDPGLGLRLIYFSYDVKMKEKGDIPEGYSVSREKKERFSLILESASTNQTSMYLCASSLGPDRQYFGPGTRLTVT.

This chain uses TRBV12-2 with TRBJ2-7; the table's TRBD2 call for D was not verified on the DNA. TRBV12-2 is designated a pseudogene. The CDR3 length is 12 residues. The CDR3 loop reads CASSTLVPEQYF. The CDR3 DNA reads as TGTGCAAGTAGCACCTTAGTTCCCGAGCAGTACTTC.

The chain carries TRBV30 and TRBJ1-3; D remains ambiguous. Germline CDR1 reads GTSNPN; CDR2 reads SVGIG (reference sequence). This CDR3 is 13 amino acids long. Deletions cut 3 bases from V and 1 base from J, with 7 bases between. The CDR3 region is CAWSLSSGNTIYF. Written as DNA, the CDR3 is TGTGCCTGGAGCCTCAGTTCTGGAAACACCATATATTTT.

The rearrangement joins TRBV29-1 to TRBJ2-3, with D uncertain. Germline V gives CDR1 SQVTM, CDR2 ANQGSEA. This CDR3 region has 14 residues. Trimming took 0 bases from V and 2 from J, leaving 9 bases between them. The CDR3: CSVEDWAPTDTQYF. The CDR3, as DNA: TGCAGCGTTGAAGATTGGGCTCCCACAGATACGCAGTATTTT.

The V call is TRBV10-1, the J call TRBJ2-3; 10 bases fit TRBD2. CDR1 is WNHNN and CDR2 is SYGVQD in the germline V gene (reference sequence). V was pared by 7 bases and J by 3 bases, with 7 bases of the junction left unmatched. This CDR3 is built from 15 residues. The CDR3 bases are TGCGCCAGCACCCCAGCGGGAGGGCCTACAGATACGCAGTATTTT. Its protein product is CASTPAGGPTDTQYF.

V usage is TRBV11-3 and J usage is TRBJ2-3; 7 bases align to TRBD2. Losses at the gene ends were 0 bases for V and 4 bases for J; bases not matched to a gene: 4. CDR1 and CDR2 (germline): SGHNT, YENEEA. This CDR3 has 15 amino acids. The CDR3 reads CASSLEPGGSDTQYF. The CDR3 DNA reads TGTGCCAGCAGCTTAGAGCCGGGAGGCTCAGATACGCAGTATTTT.

V usage is TRBV18 and J usage is TRBJ2-2; D possibly matches TRBD1 or TRBD2 (5 bases each). The CDR3 extends over 12 amino acids. CDR1 and CDR2 from the germline V gene are KGHSH and LQKENI. Trimming cost V 11 bases and J 4 bases, with 11 bases left between them. DNA for the CDR3: TGTGCCGGGGGTCAGAGCACCGGGGAGCTGTTTTTT. This gives the protein CAGGQSTGELFF.

This chain uses TRBV3-1 (or the pseudogene TRBV3-2) with TRBJ1-3, with a possible D match to TRBD1 (6 bases). CDR3 length equals 15 residues. From germline, CDR1 is LGHDT and CDR2 YNNKEL (reference sequence). V was trimmed by 2 bases and J by 0 bases, leaving 8 bases between them. The CDR3 sequence is CASSQRTVSGNTIYF. CDR3 nucleotides: TGTGCCAGCAGCCAACGGACAGTCTCTGGAAACACCATATATTTT.

The CDR3 spells CSASAGTGEGETQYF. Written as DNA, the CDR3 is TGCAGTGCTAGTGCCGGGACAGGGGAGGGTGAGACCCAGTACTTC. The V call is TRBV20-1, the J call TRBJ2-5; 10 nucleotides line up with TRBD1. The CDR3 extends over 15 amino acids. Germline V lookup: CDR1 DFQATT, CDR2 SNEGSKA (reference sequence). With V trimmed by 3 bases and J by 5 bases, 9 bases remained unmatched.

The rearrangement joins TRBV7-9 to TRBJ2-5; 10 bases fit TRBD1. CDR1 and CDR2 (germline): SEHNR, FQNEAQ (reference sequence). The CDR3 is made up of 16 amino acids. The junction had 8 bases not matched to a gene; V was cut back by 6 bases and J by 1 base. CDR3 bases: TGTGCCAGCAGTCAACCACGGACAGGGGGCCAAGAGACCCAGTACTTC. Its translation is CASSQPRTGGQETQYF.

The chain combines TRBV4-1 with TRBJ2-7; D gene ambiguous. There are 16 residues in the CDR3. Germline V gene lookup returns CDR1 MGHRA and CDR2 YSYEKL. V dropped 6 bases and J dropped 2 bases, with 20 bases sitting between them. CDR3 amino acids: CASSVTAQDPPYEQYF. The CDR3 nucleotides are TGCGCCAGCAGTGTCACCGCTCAGGACCCTCCCTACGAGCAGTACTTC.

As concerns this clone: This same CDR3 is encoded by further DNA sequences in the sample. The chain couples TRBV3-1 (or the pseudogene TRBV3-2) to TRBJ2-5; D remains ambiguous. This CDR3 spans 11 amino acids. CDR1 LGHDT and CDR2 YNNKEL come from the germline V gene (reference sequence). Trimming took off 4 bases at V and 5 bases at J, with 5 bases between the two ends. The CDR3 DNA is TGTGCCAGCAGCCGTCAGGAGACCCAGTACTTC. Protein sequence: CASSRQETQYF.

The chain carries TRBV5-4 and TRBJ2-3; TRBD2 aligns across 9 bases. CDR1 is SGHNT and CDR2 is YYREEE in the germline V gene (reference sequence). CDR3 length equals 16 residues. The trim removed 2 bases at V and 3 bases at J, leaving 7 bases unmatched. The CDR3 reads CASSLGGRARTDTQYF. The DNA for the CDR3 is TGTGCCAGCAGCTTAGGCGGGAGGGCCCGGACAGATACGCAGTATTTT. Filled out from reference TRBV5-4 and TRBJ2-3, the complete variable domain reads ETGVTQSPTHLIKTRGQQVTLRCSSQSGHNTVSWYQQALGQGPQFIFQYYREEENGRGNFPPRFSGLQFPNYSSELNVNALELDDSALYLCASSLGGRARTDTQYFGPGTRLTVL.

The V and J genes are TRBV24-1 and TRBJ2-5, with D perhaps assigned TRBD1 or TRBD2 (5 bases each). The CDR3 has 17 residues. The V and J ends lost 2 bases and 5 bases respectively, with 20 bases between them. The germline V gene has CDR1 KGHDR and CDR2 SFDVKD. The CDR3, as DNA: TGTGCCACCAGTGATTCCCGGACTTGGGACGGCCGGGAGACCCAGTACTTC. It yields the protein CATSDSRTWDGRETQYF.

This chain links TRBV5-1 with TRBJ2-7; no firm D call. Looked up from germline, CDR1 is SGHRS and CDR2 is YFSETQ. The CDR3 runs to 15 residues. V was cut by 4 bases and J by 5 bases, with 19 bases left in between. The CDR3 DNA reads TGCGCCAGCAGCCCCTTGGGGTCCCTTGTAGACGAGCAGTACTTC. Its translation: CASSPLGSLVDEQYF.

The chain has TRBV21-1 and TRBJ1-1. TRBV21-1 is termed a pseudogene. The CDR3 consists of 15 residues. The CDR3 sequence is CASSKSGAQNTEAFF. CDR3 nucleotides: TGTGCCAGCAGCAAATCTGGCGCTCAGAACACTGAAGCTTTCTTT.

The CDR3 here is CASSLGERKEKLFF. DNA for the CDR3: TGCGCCAGCAGCTTGGGGGAGAGAAAGGAAAAACTGTTTTTT. V and J are TRBV5-1 and TRBJ1-4; D gene unclear. The CDR3 spans 14 residues. Trimming removed 0 bases from V and 8 bases from J, with 11 bases in between. Germline CDR1 reads SGHRS; CDR2 reads YFSETQ.

The V and J genes are TRBV2 and TRBJ2-2; D is tentatively TRBD1 or TRBD2 (5 bases each). V was trimmed by 0 bases and J by 8 bases, leaving 10 bases between them. The CDR3 has 14 residues. Germline CDR1 is SNHLY and CDR2 is FYNNEI. The CDR3, as DNA: TGTGCCAGCAGTGAAGCCCGGAGGACAGGGGAGCTGTTTTTT. As protein: CASSEARRTGELFF.

This chain uses TRBV7-9 with TRBJ1-1; a possible D gene is TRBD1 (5 bases). Germline loops: CDR1 SEHNR, CDR2 FQNEAQ (reference sequence). Trimming cost V 5 bases and J 8 bases, with 12 bases left between them. The CDR3 runs to 12 residues. The CDR3 here is CASSIPYREAFF. The CDR3 DNA reads as TGTGCCAGCAGCATACCATACAGGGAAGCTTTCTTT.

This sequence joins TRBV19 and TRBJ1-6, with 7 bases that match TRBD1. The V gene end was trimmed by 10 bases and the J gene end by 13 bases; junction bases not matched to a gene: 10. The CDR3 consists of 12 residues. The germline V gene has CDR1 LNHDA and CDR2 SQIVND (reference sequence). The CDR3 DNA follows: TGTGCCACGAGGGGGCTGGAGACTCCCCTCCACTTT. It yields the protein CATRGLETPLHF.

This chain links TRBV19 with TRBJ1-5, with D unresolved. Per germline, CDR1 LNHDA and CDR2 SQIVND (reference sequence). With 5 bases removed from V and 9 bases from J, the gap between germline ends came to 14 bases. The CDR3 is made up of 13 amino acids. CDR3 DNA: TGTGCCAGTAGTCAAACAGAGATTTTGCCCCAGCATTTT. Its protein is CASSQTEILPQHF.

This chain joins TRBV6-5 and TRBJ2-5; no firm D call. The germline V gene encodes CDR1 MNHEY and CDR2 SVGAGI. V lost 6 bases, J lost 3 bases, and 11 bases lay in between. The CDR3 contains 13 residues. The CDR3 protein is CASSHFGEETQYF. DNA for the CDR3: TGTGCCAGCAGCCACTTTGGGGAAGAGACCCAGTACTTC.

This clone occurred once. The genes are TRBV6-5 and TRBJ2-7; 9 bases agree with TRBD2. V was pared by 7 bases and J by 1 base, with 8 bases of the junction left unmatched. Germline CDR1 MNHEY, CDR2 SVGAGI. The CDR3 is 15 amino acids. In nucleotides, the CDR3 is TGTGCCAGCACGGTTGAGCGGGGGGCGTCCTACGAGCAGTACTTC. Amino acid sequence: CASTVERGASYEQYF.

This chain connects TRBV5-8 to TRBJ2-3, with TRBD1 as a possible D gene (6 bases). CDR1 is SGHTS and CDR2 is YDEGEE in the germline V gene. V lost 2 bases and J 8 bases, leaving 18 bases between the germline ends. This CDR3 is built from 15 residues. This chain's CDR3 is CASSLRSRLGGTQYF. The CDR3 region has the DNA TGTGCCAGCAGCTTACGGTCCCGATTAGGGGGTACGCAGTATTTT.

The chain is built from TRBV29-1 and TRBJ1-1, with 10 bases lining up with TRBD1. Germline CDR1 SQVTM, CDR2 ANQGSEA. V shed 6 bases, J shed 1 base, and the junction held 2 bases outside the gene matches. The CDR3 is 13 amino acids. The CDR3 nucleotides read TGCAGCGTATGGGACAGGGGGAACACTGAAGCTTTCTTT. Residues: CSVWDRGNTEAFF.

The V call is TRBV19, the J call TRBJ1-1; tentative D call: TRBD1 (5 bases). The CDR3 covers 15 residues. The germline V gene has CDR1 LNHDA and CDR2 SQIVND (reference sequence). Trimming pared 1 base from V and 4 bases from J, leaving 13 bases between. The CDR3 sequence: CASSIGGSYGTEAFF. The CDR3 coding sequence is TGTGCCAGTAGTATAGGGGGGTCATATGGCACTGAAGCTTTCTTT. The variable domain in full, completed from reference TRBV19 and TRBJ1-1, reads DGGITQSPKYLFRKEGQNVTLSCEQNLNHDAMYWYRQDPGQGLRLIYYSQIVNDFQKGDIAEGYSVSREKKESFPLTVTSAQKNPTAFYLCASSIGGSYGTEAFFGQGTRLTVV.